This passage covers 20 T cell receptor beta chains from one sample sequenced in a study of cytomegalovirus exposure and HLA in healthy donors. Profiled with immunoSEQ multiplex PCR; TCRdb holds only in-frame clones, not every one. The data show about 160,000 clones, approximately 86% seen once. The sequenced sample was PBMCs. The receptor source for this set is a woman aged 18 to 35 in good health and CMV-seronegative.

This clone was found a few times. The chain employs TRBV7-2 and TRBJ1-2, with 9 bases fitting TRBD1. The CDR3 covers 13 residues. V gave up 4 bases and J gave up 6 bases; unmatched junction bases: 3. The V gene's germline CDR1 is SGHTA and CDR2 FQGNSA. CDR3 residues: CASSSRTGDGYTF. In DNA form, the CDR3 reads TGTGCCAGCAGCTCTAGGACAGGGGATGGCTACACCTTC.

The chain has TRBV2 and TRBJ2-5; 7 bases match TRBD1. After removal of 6 bases from V and 10 bases from J, the junction contained 2 bases not matched to a gene. This CDR3 comprises 10 residues. The germline gives CDR1 SNHLY, CDR2 FYNNEI. CDR3 nucleotides: TGTGCCAGCAGACAGGGGAACCAGTACTTC. It is translated as CASRQGNQYF.

The chain couples TRBV5-4 to TRBJ1-1; tentative D call: TRBD1 (5 bases). From germline, CDR1 is SGHNT and CDR2 YYREEE (reference sequence). There are 13 residues in the CDR3. The V and J ends lost 4 bases and 1 base respectively, with 8 bases between them. The CDR3 coding sequence is TGTGCCAGCAGCCATGGACAGAACACTGAAGCTTTCTTT. It codes for CASSHGQNTEAFF.

This sequence joins TRBV30 and TRBJ1-6; D not certain. CDR1 is GTSNPN, CDR2 SVGIG, per germline (reference sequence). V was clipped by 0 bases and J by 11 bases, with 11 bases between them. The CDR3 is 13 amino acids. The CDR3 reads CAWSVQGRTPLHF. In nucleotides, the CDR3 is TGTGCCTGGAGTGTACAAGGGAGAACACCCCTCCACTTT.

The chain recombines TRBV7-8 with TRBJ2-2; weak D call: TRBD1 (6 bases). CDR1 SGHVS and CDR2 FQNEAQ come from the germline V gene. CDR3 length: 20 residues. V was shortened by 0 bases and J by 7 bases, with 27 bases between the two germline ends. The CDR3 loop is CASSLASVVLSRGSGGELFF. The CDR3 DNA follows: TGTGCCAGCAGCTTAGCAAGCGTGGTATTGTCGAGGGGGTCCGGCGGGGAGCTGTTTTTT.

The genes are TRBV14 and TRBJ2-7; 10 bases fit TRBD2. Per germline, CDR1 SGHDN and CDR2 FVKESK. CDR3 size: 15 residues. The V and J ends lost 3 bases and 6 bases, in that order; junction bases with no gene match: 8. The CDR3, as DNA: TGTGCCAGCAGCCATCTAGCGGGAGAATACGGCGAGCAGTACTTC. Amino acids: CASSHLAGEYGEQYF.

The genes are TRBV6-4 and TRBJ1-6, with 9 bases that match TRBD1. There are 14 residues in the CDR3. J gave up 9 bases and V 0 bases, and 0 bases lay outside the gene matches. Looked up from germline, CDR1 is MRHNA and CDR2 is SNTAGT. The CDR3 here is CASSDSTGGSPLHF. The CDR3 DNA follows: TGTGCCAGCAGTGACTCGACAGGGGGTTCACCCCTCCACTTT.

The chain carries TRBV27 and TRBJ2-7; 8 nucleotides agree with TRBD1. CDR3 size: 13 residues. Trimming cost V 6 bases and J 3 bases; bases outside gene matches: 4. Germline CDR1 is MNHEY and CDR2 is SMNVEV (reference sequence). The CDR3 sequence is CASREDRGYEQYF. The CDR3 region has the DNA TGTGCCAGCAGAGAAGACAGGGGCTACGAGCAGTACTTC.

This chain connects TRBV7-9 to TRBJ1-1; maybe TRBD1 (6 bases). V was pared by 5 bases and J by 5 bases, with 18 bases between. CDR1 is SEHNR and CDR2 is FQNEAQ in the germline V gene (reference sequence). The CDR3 contains 15 residues. CDR3 bases: TGTGCCAGCAGCCCCGTACAGGGCCGGAGGACTGAAGCTTTCTTT. Amino acid sequence: CASSPVQGRRTEAFF.

This clone was detected a few times. The chain couples TRBV4-3 to TRBJ2-3; maybe TRBD2 (6 bases). CDR3 length: 17 amino acids. Trimming left V 0 bases short and J 0 bases short, with 13 bases between. The germline V gene has CDR1 LGHNA and CDR2 YSLEER. CDR3 sequence reads: CASSQDDSGPSTDTQYF. The CDR3 bases are TGCGCCAGCAGCCAAGATGACAGCGGGCCGAGCACAGATACGCAGTATTTT.

The chain combines TRBV27 with TRBJ1-1, with 7 bases that match TRBD1. The CDR3 extends over 15 amino acids. Germline V CDR1 and CDR2: MNHEY, SMNVEV (reference sequence). Trimming took 5 bases from V and 3 from J; bases not matched to a gene: 9. CDR3 residues: CASSKFDRAYTEAFF. DNA of the CDR3: TGTGCCAGCAGTAAGTTCGACAGGGCATACACTGAAGCTTTCTTT.

This chain links TRBV5-1 with TRBJ2-5, with 13 bases identical to TRBD2. V shed 7 bases, J shed 1 base, and the junction held 4 bases outside the gene matches. Looked up from germline, CDR1 is SGHRS and CDR2 is YFSETQ. This CDR3 has 15 residues. The CDR3 reads CASRRLAGGQETQYF. The DNA for the CDR3 is TGCGCCAGCCGAAGACTAGCGGGGGGCCAAGAGACCCAGTACTTC.

The rearrangement links TRBV2 to TRBJ1-6; TRBD1 matches 7 bases. Germline CDR1 and CDR2: SNHLY and FYNNEI. V trimming: 6 bases; J trimming: 6 bases; junction bases outside the gene matches: 8. The CDR3 runs 15 residues. The CDR3 loop is CASRTTGQTNSPLHF. The CDR3, as DNA: TGTGCCAGCAGAACTACGGGACAGACTAATTCACCCCTCCACTTT.

The chain employs TRBV5-6 and TRBJ1-5; 7 positions agree with TRBD1. Germline V lookup: CDR1 SGHDT, CDR2 YYEEEE. The CDR3 is made up of 15 amino acids. Trimming at V came to 1 base and at J to 6 bases, leaving 7 bases not matched to a gene. The CDR3 loop is CASSLRGRVSQPQHF. The CDR3 DNA is TGTGCCAGCAGCTTGAGGGGGCGTGTTAGTCAGCCCCAGCATTTT.

CDR3 residues: CASSSDRGKVYTF. As DNA, the CDR3 is TGCGCCAGCAGCTCTGACAGGGGGAAGGTCTACACCTTC. The V call is TRBV5-1, the J call TRBJ1-2; 9 bases are a match to TRBD1. With V trimmed by 3 bases and J by 10 bases, 7 bases remained unmatched. CDR1 is SGHRS and CDR2 is YFSETQ in the germline V gene. This CDR3 is built from 13 residues.

The chain recombines TRBV2 with TRBJ1-5; the match to TRBD1 covers 7 bases. The V segment lost 6 bases and the J segment 13 bases; nucleotides outside the gene matches: 9. This CDR3 contains 12 residues. CDR1 and CDR2 from the germline V gene are SNHLY and FYNNEI. The CDR3 protein is CASRPRSGQQHF. The CDR3 nucleotides read TGTGCCAGCAGGCCTCGATCGGGACAGCAGCATTTT.

This clone was counted a single time. The chain joins TRBV5-8 to TRBJ2-7, with D perhaps matching TRBD2 (5 bases). CDR1 is SGHTS and CDR2 is YDEGEE in the germline V gene. V lost 0 bases and J 3 bases, leaving 13 bases between the germline ends. The CDR3 is 15 amino acids. CDR3 loop: CASSLGSGPYYEQYF. The DNA of the CDR3 is TGTGCCAGCAGCTTGGGCAGCGGACCTTACTACGAGCAGTACTTC.

The chain has TRBV15 and TRBJ1-3; D not certain. CDR1 is LNHNV and CDR2 is YYDKDF in the germline V gene (reference sequence). CDR3 size: 16 residues. V lost 1 base, J lost 4 bases, and 14 bases lay in between. CDR3 loop: CATSRGVAGVGNTIYF. In DNA form, the CDR3 reads TGTGCCACCAGCAGAGGGGTGGCGGGAGTAGGAAACACCATATATTTT.

This chain uses TRBV18 with TRBJ2-5; tentatively, D is TRBD2 (5 bases). V was cut by 1 base and J by 1 base, with 10 bases left in between. The germline CDR1 and CDR2 sequences are KGHSH and LQKENI. The CDR3 is 15 amino acids. CDR3 coding DNA: TGTGCCAGCTCACCACTTCGGGGAGCCCAAGAGACCCAGTACTTC. It yields the protein CASSPLRGAQETQYF. Filled out from reference TRBV18 and TRBJ2-5, the complete variable domain reads NAGVMQNPRHLVRRRGQEARLRCSPMKGHSHVYWYRQLPEEGLKFMVYLQKENIIDESGMPKERFSAEFPKEGPSILRIQQVVRGDSAAYFCASSPLRGAQETQYFGPGTRLLVL.

The CDR3 DNA sequence: TGTGCCAGCAGCTTCGGCCAGAGGGCAAGCAATCAGCCCCAGCATTTT. It is translated as CASSFGQRASNQPQHF. The rearrangement links TRBV5-8 to TRBJ1-5; no firm D call. Germline V lookup: CDR1 SGHTS, CDR2 YDEGEE. V was trimmed by 2 bases and J by 1 base, leaving 13 bases between them. The length of the CDR3 is 16 residues. Filled out from reference TRBV5-8 and TRBJ1-5, the complete variable domain reads EAGVTQSPTHLIKTRGQQATLRCSPISGHTSVYWYQQALGLGLQFLLWYDEGEERNRGNFPPRFSGRQFPNYSSELNVNALELEDSALYLCASSFGQRASNQPQHFGDGTRLSIL.